One sample yielded the 9 T cell receptor beta chains listed below, sequenced in a study of T cell responses to AZD1222 COVID-19 vaccine. The repertoire was sequenced with immunoSEQ multiplex PCR; TCRdb's copy has only in-frame clones and lacks some. The sample lists about 150,000 clones; 93% were seen once. Source: peripheral blood, taken on day 0 of AZD1222 vaccination. The origin of the receptors is an adult in good health.

V and J are TRBV11-3 and TRBJ1-2, with D hard to call. V lost 5 bases, J lost 8 bases, and 15 bases lay in between. Germline lookup yields CDR1 SGHNT and CDR2 YENEEA. The CDR3 is 13 amino acids. CDR3 protein: CASSREVEFGYTF. The CDR3 region has the DNA TGTGCCAGCAGCCGAGAAGTGGAATTCGGCTACACCTTC.

The chain combines TRBV7-2 with TRBJ1-2, with D hard to call. Germline CDR1 and CDR2: SGHTA and FQGNSA. CDR3 length equals 14 residues. Trimming removed 2 bases at V and 3 bases at J, with 10 bases between. The CDR3 coding sequence is TGTGCCAGCAGCTTATATATCGGAGACTATGGCTACACCTTC. It yields the protein CASSLYIGDYGYTF.

This clone was observed once. This chain uses TRBV4-1 with TRBJ2-1; 8 bases map to TRBD1. J was trimmed by 3 bases and V by 4 bases; bases with no gene match: 5. CDR1 and CDR2 from the germline V gene are MGHRA and YSYEKL. The CDR3 totals 15 residues. The CDR3 sequence: CASSLRDRSYNEQFF. The CDR3, as DNA: TGCGCCAGCAGCCTCCGGGACAGGAGCTACAATGAGCAGTTCTTC.

This clone was counted a few times. The V call is TRBV9, the J call TRBJ1-6; D is unclear. The germline V gene has CDR1 SGDLS and CDR2 YYNGEE. This CDR3 contains 12 residues. With 4 bases removed from V and 7 bases from J, the gap between germline ends came to 6 bases. CDR3 DNA: TGTGCCAGCAGCTCTGTAAATTCACCCCTCCACTTT. This encodes CASSSVNSPLHF.

V gene TRBV13 combines with J gene TRBJ2-3, with 12 bases identical to TRBD2. Germline V gene data show CDR1 as PRHDT and CDR2 as FYEKMQ (reference sequence). V lost 5 bases, J lost 7 bases, and 7 bases stayed unmatched. The CDR3 totals 15 residues. The CDR3 DNA follows: TGTGCCAGCAGCCGAGGACTAGCGGGGATGAATACGCAGTATTTT. Translated: CASSRGLAGMNTQYF.

The chain joins TRBV9 to TRBJ1-6, with D possibly being TRBD1 (5 bases). Per germline, CDR1 SGDLS and CDR2 YYNGEE. The length of the CDR3 is 13 residues. V dropped 1 base and J dropped 10 bases, with 9 bases sitting between them. The CDR3 DNA reads TGTGCCAGCAGCGTATCAGGGTCATCACCCCTCCACTTT. This sequence encodes CASSVSGSSPLHF.

The genes are TRBV7-2 and TRBJ1-2, with D maybe TRBD1 (5 bases). The CDR3 contains 14 residues. CDR1 is SGHTA and CDR2 is FQGNSA in the germline V gene. The V end lost 1 base, the J end lost 6 bases, and 12 bases lay between the germline ends. The CDR3 reads CASSLVAGVNGYTF. CDR3 nucleotide sequence: TGTGCCAGCAGCTTAGTAGCGGGGGTAAATGGCTACACCTTC.

The chain is built from TRBV9 and TRBJ2-1; a weak D match, TRBD2 (5 bases). V was trimmed by 2 bases and J by 6 bases, leaving 24 bases between them. CDR3 length: 18 amino acids. Germline lookup yields CDR1 SGDLS and CDR2 YYNGEE. The CDR3 loop is CASSVREVENGPINEQFF. The CDR3 region has the DNA TGTGCCAGCAGCGTCCGGGAAGTGGAAAATGGGCCTATCAATGAGCAGTTCTTC.

This chain joins TRBV10-3 and TRBJ2-7, with TRBD2 matching 8 bases. This CDR3 is 15 amino acids long. Per germline, CDR1 ENHRY and CDR2 SYGVKD. V was pared by 3 bases and J by 5 bases, with 9 bases of the junction left unmatched. The CDR3 DNA reads as TGTGCCATCAGTGAAGGGGCGGGACTAGGGGACGAGCAGTACTTC. The encoded protein is CAISEGAGLGDEQYF.